The 32 T cell receptor beta chains given below trace back to one sample, sequenced in a study of siplizumab effects on memory and regulatory T cells. Using immunoSEQ multiplex PCR, the repertoire was profiled, and TCRdb retains in-frame clones only, with some absent. This sample has 50,000 or so clones, with more than 75% found just once. The specimen was naive CD8+ T cells sorted from blood. All receptors derive from a human donor in good health.

In nucleotides, the CDR3 is TGCGCCAGCAGCCCCAGGACAGCGAATAGCAATCAGCCCCAGCATTTT. Protein: CASSPRTANSNQPQHF. This chain joins TRBV4-1 and TRBJ1-5, with D maybe TRBD1 (6 bases). Trimming shortened V by 4 bases and J by 0 bases, and 13 bases separated the two germline ends. The CDR3 has 16 residues. The germline V gene encodes CDR1 MGHRA and CDR2 YSYEKL.

This chain links TRBV11-2 with TRBJ2-3; D is possibly TRBD1 (5 bases). There are 14 residues in the CDR3. Germline lookup yields CDR1 SGHAT and CDR2 FQNNGV. Trimming took off 4 bases at V and 4 bases at J, with 12 bases between the two ends. The chain's CDR3 is CASSSSGFADTQYF. For the CDR3, the DNA is TGTGCCAGCAGCTCATCAGGGTTTGCAGATACGCAGTATTTT.

The rearrangement joins TRBV5-1 to TRBJ2-1, with D unresolved. V was shortened by 6 bases and J by 5 bases, with 6 bases between the two germline ends. The CDR3 spans 11 residues. Germline V gene sequence: CDR1 SGHRS, CDR2 YFSETQ. CDR3 nucleotide sequence: TGCGCCAGCATCCTAGACAATGAGCAGTTCTTC. Translation: CASILDNEQFF.

This chain joins TRBV5-1 and TRBJ1-1, with D unresolved. Germline loops: CDR1 SGHRS, CDR2 YFSETQ. Trimming stripped 1 base from V and 0 bases from J, with 7 bases between. The CDR3 consists of 14 residues. CDR3 DNA sequence: TGCGCCAGCAGCTTGCTGGGAGTGAACACTGAAGCTTTCTTT. Translation gives CASSLLGVNTEAFF.

The gene calls are TRBV5-4 and TRBJ1-5, with D maybe TRBD1 (6 bases). Trimming cost V 4 bases and J 5 bases, with 10 bases left between them. The CDR3 has 13 amino acids. Germline-derived CDR1 and CDR2 are SGHNT and YYREEE (reference sequence). DNA of the CDR3: TGTGCCAGCAGCCAGGAGGGGGATCAGCCCCAGCATTTT. Translated: CASSQEGDQPQHF.

The chain's CDR3 is CASRVGPGDMNTEAFF. The CDR3 DNA sequence: TGTGCCAGCAGGGTGGGGCCAGGGGATATGAACACTGAAGCTTTCTTT. The J gene is TRBJ1-1, the V gene TRBV2, with a possible D match to TRBD1 (6 bases). The CDR3 extends over 16 amino acids. Trimming pared 6 bases from V and 0 bases from J, leaving 17 bases between. CDR1 is SNHLY, CDR2 FYNNEI, per germline.

The rearrangement joins TRBV9 to TRBJ2-1, with a tentative D call TRBD2 (6 bases). Per germline, CDR1 SGDLS and CDR2 YYNGEE. The CDR3 runs to 16 residues. V was clipped by 0 bases and J by 4 bases, with 14 bases between them. The CDR3 loop is CASSVGWGERYNEQFF. In DNA form, the CDR3 reads TGTGCCAGCAGCGTAGGGTGGGGGGAGCGATACAATGAGCAGTTCTTC. Together with reference TRBV9 and TRBJ2-1, the CDR3 gives the full variable domain: DSGVTQTPKHLITATGQRVTLRCSPRSGDLSVYWYQQSLDQGLQFLIQYYNGEERAKGNILERFSAQQFPDLHSELNLSSLELGDSALYFCASSVGWGERYNEQFFGPGTRLTVL.

The gene calls are TRBV19 and TRBJ2-5; 8 bases are shared with TRBD1. V lost 1 base and J lost 2; bases outside the gene matches: 3. Germline CDR1 LNHDA, CDR2 SQIVND (reference sequence). The CDR3 covers 15 residues. CDR3 region: CASSIGRGLQETQYF. As DNA, the CDR3 is TGTGCCAGTAGTATAGGCAGGGGGCTTCAAGAGACCCAGTACTTC.

The chain carries TRBV6-5 and TRBJ1-2; D is possibly TRBD1 (6 bases). In germline, CDR1 is MNHEY, CDR2 SVGAGI. This CDR3 is 15 amino acids long. Trimming shortened V by 0 bases and J by 8 bases, and 16 bases separated the two germline ends. CDR3: CASSYSIGGPRGYTF. The CDR3, as DNA: TGTGCCAGCAGTTACTCGATTGGGGGGCCAAGGGGCTACACCTTC.

This clone was seen just once. This chain uses TRBV19 with TRBJ1-1; D is unresolved. CDR3 length: 14 residues. Germline V gives CDR1 LNHDA, CDR2 SQIVND (reference sequence). Trimming left V 2 bases short and J 1 base short, with 8 bases between. CDR3 loop: CASSIYSKNTEAFF. Written as DNA, the CDR3 is TGTGCCAGTAGTATATATAGTAAGAACACTGAAGCTTTCTTT.

This chain connects TRBV5-1 to TRBJ2-7; D not resolved. The CDR3 contains 13 residues. Between the trimmed V and J ends, which lost 3 bases and 1 base, there was a span of 8 bases. The germline gives CDR1 SGHRS, CDR2 YFSETQ. CDR3 protein: CASSWEGSYEQYF. The CDR3 nucleotides read TGCGCCAGCAGCTGGGAAGGGTCCTACGAGCAGTACTTC.

This chain joins TRBV7-2 and TRBJ2-1; D is perhaps TRBD2 (5 bases). CDR1 and CDR2 from the germline V gene are SGHTA and FQGNSA. The CDR3 has 13 amino acids. The V and J ends lost 5 bases and 7 bases respectively, with 12 bases between them. The CDR3 spells CASSLLGVNEQFF. CDR3 sequence (DNA): TGTGCCAGCAGCCTCCTGGGAGTGAATGAGCAGTTCTTC.

V usage is TRBV6-7 and J usage is TRBJ2-7; D remains unclear. TRBV6-7 is marked as an open reading frame, function uncertain. The CDR3 contains 13 residues. V lost 2 bases and J 0 bases, leaving 5 bases between the germline ends. The CDR3 DNA follows: TGTGCCAGCAGTTACGAAAGCTCCTACGAGCAGTACTTC. Its translation: CASSYESSYEQYF.

This sequence joins TRBV5-5 and TRBJ1-2; 7 bases line up with TRBD1. Germline V gives CDR1 SGHKS, CDR2 YYEKEE (reference sequence). This CDR3 is 15 amino acids long. V was clipped by 2 bases and J by 4 bases; unmatched bases: 8. The CDR3 DNA reads TGTGCCAGCAGCTTCAGGTGGGACAGTCGCTATGGCTACACCTTC. Residues: CASSFRWDSRYGYTF.

J is TRBJ2-2 and V is TRBV5-6, with D possibly TRBD2 on 5 matching bases. This CDR3 is 16 amino acids long. V was cut by 0 bases and J by 1 base, with 10 bases left in between. Germline V gene sequence: CDR1 SGHDT, CDR2 YYEEEE. CDR3 coding DNA: TGTGCCAGCAGCTTGGATCCTAGCTTGAACACCGGGGAGCTGTTTTTT. It encodes CASSLDPSLNTGELFF.

The J gene is TRBJ2-7, the V gene TRBV27; 8 nucleotides match TRBD1. Per the germline V gene, CDR1 is MNHEY and CDR2 is SMNVEV (reference sequence). V lost 8 bases, J lost 5 bases, and 11 bases stayed unmatched. There are 14 residues in the CDR3. The CDR3 sequence is CASSDGQGVDEQYF. The CDR3 region has the DNA TGTGCCAGCTCAGACGGACAGGGAGTCGACGAGCAGTACTTC.

The chain couples TRBV4-1 to TRBJ1-5; possible D gene TRBD1, 5 bases. The CDR3 runs to 14 residues. V lost 0 bases and J 6 bases, leaving 9 bases between the germline ends. Germline-derived CDR1 and CDR2 are MGHRA and YSYEKL. In DNA, the CDR3 is TGCGCCAGCAGCCAAGATCCAGGGCCTCAGCCCCAGCATTTT. This encodes CASSQDPGPQPQHF.

The V and J genes are TRBV5-4 and TRBJ1-4; D is unclear. Trimming removed 1 base from V and 4 bases from J, with 8 bases in between. The germline V gene has CDR1 SGHNT and CDR2 YYREEE (reference sequence). The CDR3 totals 14 residues. CDR3 in amino acids: CASSLRQVNEKLFF. CDR3 nucleotide sequence: TGTGCCAGCAGCTTGAGGCAAGTTAATGAAAAACTGTTTTTT. The full variable domain, its missing parts supplied by reference TRBV5-4 and TRBJ1-4, is ETGVTQSPTHLIKTRGQQVTLRCSSQSGHNTVSWYQQALGQGPQFIFQYYREEENGRGNFPPRFSGLQFPNYSSELNVNALELDDSALYLCASSLRQVNEKLFFGSGTQLSVL.

The V gene is TRBV27, the J gene TRBJ2-1; 15 positions agree with TRBD2. Looked up from germline, CDR1 is MNHEY and CDR2 is SMNVEV (reference sequence). The CDR3 is 15 residues long. J lost 7 bases, V lost 6 bases, and 4 bases had no gene match. Here the CDR3 reads CASSPGTSGRNEQFF. The CDR3, as DNA: TGTGCCAGCAGCCCCGGGACTAGCGGGAGGAATGAGCAGTTCTTC.

V is TRBV19 and J is TRBJ1-5; no firm D call. The CDR3 is 10 amino acids. Deletions cut 3 bases from V and 10 bases from J, with 4 bases between. The germline gives CDR1 LNHDA, CDR2 SQIVND (reference sequence). The CDR3, as DNA: TGTGCCAGTAGTATCTCACCCCAGCATTTT. It translates to CASSISPQHF.

The CDR3 region is CASSLERTGYVDEQFF. CDR3 sequence (DNA): TGCGCCAGCAGCTTGGAAAGGACAGGGTATGTAGATGAGCAGTTCTTC. This chain uses TRBV5-1 with TRBJ2-1; 8 nucleotides line up with TRBD1. CDR3 length equals 16 residues. With 0 bases clipped from V and 8 bases from J, the junction kept 10 bases outside the gene matches. Germline values: CDR1 SGHRS, CDR2 YFSETQ.

This clone showed up just a few times. This chain uses TRBV5-1 with TRBJ1-1; 8 positions match TRBD1. There are 15 residues in the CDR3. With 7 bases clipped from V and 6 bases from J, the junction kept 14 bases outside the gene matches. Germline values: CDR1 SGHRS, CDR2 YFSETQ. This chain's CDR3 is CASALLGQGWPEAFF. The CDR3 DNA sequence: TGCGCCAGCGCGCTCCTCGGACAGGGATGGCCTGAAGCTTTCTTT.

CDR3 nucleotides: TGTGCCAGCAGCTTAGAACCTCTCGAGCAGTACTTC. The encoded protein is CASSLEPLEQYF. V gene TRBV7-9 combines with J gene TRBJ2-5; D remains unclear. The DNA end is a closer match to TRBJ2-7, so the J assignment may be wrong. Germline CDR1 reads SEHNR; CDR2 reads FQNEAQ (reference sequence). This CDR3 has 12 amino acids.

The genes are TRBV27 and TRBJ1-1; 8 bases align to TRBD1. The germline V gene encodes CDR1 MNHEY and CDR2 SMNVEV (reference sequence). The CDR3 totals 14 residues. Trimming removed 0 bases from V and 6 bases from J; junction bases left unmatched: 3. The CDR3: CASSLSSRGPEAFF. CDR3 DNA sequence: TGTGCCAGCAGTTTATCGTCCAGGGGGCCTGAAGCTTTCTTT.

The chain couples TRBV4-1 to TRBJ2-7; 9 bases agree with TRBD2. J gave up 4 bases and V 3 bases, and 4 bases lay outside the gene matches. The V gene's germline CDR1 is MGHRA and CDR2 YSYEKL. The CDR3 spans 14 residues. DNA of the CDR3: TGCGCCAGCAGCCAGACTAGCGGATATTACGAGCAGTACTTC. Protein sequence: CASSQTSGYYEQYF.

This chain links TRBV19 with TRBJ2-7; TRBD1 is a possible D gene (6 bases). V was shortened by 2 bases and J by 6 bases, with 20 bases between the two germline ends. CDR3 size: 16 residues. Looked up from germline, CDR1 is LNHDA and CDR2 is SQIVND (reference sequence). CDR3 amino acids: CASSISVLQGRGEQYF. The CDR3, as DNA: TGTGCCAGTAGTATATCGGTGCTGCAGGGGAGAGGCGAGCAGTACTTC.

This sequence joins TRBV4-1 and TRBJ1-4; weak D call: TRBD1 (5 bases). Trimming left V 4 bases short and J 8 bases short, with 20 bases between. Germline CDR1 and CDR2: MGHRA and YSYEKL. The CDR3 is 16 residues long. This chain's CDR3 is CASSPNSGEDGEKLFF. The CDR3 DNA sequence: TGCGCCAGCAGCCCTAATTCGGGGGAGGATGGGGAAAAACTGTTTTTT.

The rearrangement joins TRBV2 to TRBJ2-2; maybe TRBD1 (6 bases). Germline V gene sequence: CDR1 SNHLY, CDR2 FYNNEI. The V gene lost 7 bases and the J gene lost 5 bases, with 17 bases spanning the gap. CDR3 length equals 15 residues. CDR3 protein: CASNPGWGQTGELFF. In nucleotides, the CDR3 is TGTGCCAGCAACCCCGGGTGGGGACAAACCGGGGAGCTGTTTTTT.

The rearrangement uses TRBV19 and TRBJ2-4; D remains ambiguous. The germline gives CDR1 LNHDA, CDR2 SQIVND (reference sequence). The length of the CDR3 is 15 residues. Trimming pared 0 bases from V and 0 bases from J, leaving 6 bases between. CDR3 in amino acids: CASSIEGLAKNIQYF. In DNA form, the CDR3 reads TGTGCCAGTAGTATAGAGGGGTTAGCCAAAAACATTCAGTACTTC.

The chain carries TRBV29-1 and TRBJ2-7, with TRBD1 matching 8 bases. V trimming: 5 bases; J trimming: 5 bases; junction bases outside the gene matches: 5. CDR1 SQVTM and CDR2 ANQGSEA come from the germline V gene. This CDR3 region has 12 residues. The CDR3 nucleotides are TGCAGCGTTAGACAGGGGAGAAACGAGCAGTACTTC. It is translated as CSVRQGRNEQYF.

This chain joins TRBV5-8 and TRBJ2-2; 13 bases align to TRBD2. Losses at the gene ends were 4 bases for V and 6 bases for J; bases not matched to a gene: 6. The CDR3 has 16 amino acids. CDR1 is SGHTS and CDR2 is YDEGEE in the germline V gene. The CDR3 DNA reads as TGTGCCAGCAGCCAGACTAGCGGGAGGTCGGCCGGGGAGCTGTTTTTT. Translated, it gives CASSQTSGRSAGELFF.

This rearrangement joins TRBV7-8 to TRBJ2-7; D is undetermined. Trimming pared 4 bases from V and 3 bases from J, leaving 16 bases between. The germline V gene has CDR1 SGHVS and CDR2 FQNEAQ. The CDR3 loop spans 15 amino acids. The CDR3 DNA sequence: TGTGCCAGCAGCTCCGTAAAAGGGTCCAGCTACGAGCAGTACTTC. Its protein product is CASSSVKGSSYEQYF.